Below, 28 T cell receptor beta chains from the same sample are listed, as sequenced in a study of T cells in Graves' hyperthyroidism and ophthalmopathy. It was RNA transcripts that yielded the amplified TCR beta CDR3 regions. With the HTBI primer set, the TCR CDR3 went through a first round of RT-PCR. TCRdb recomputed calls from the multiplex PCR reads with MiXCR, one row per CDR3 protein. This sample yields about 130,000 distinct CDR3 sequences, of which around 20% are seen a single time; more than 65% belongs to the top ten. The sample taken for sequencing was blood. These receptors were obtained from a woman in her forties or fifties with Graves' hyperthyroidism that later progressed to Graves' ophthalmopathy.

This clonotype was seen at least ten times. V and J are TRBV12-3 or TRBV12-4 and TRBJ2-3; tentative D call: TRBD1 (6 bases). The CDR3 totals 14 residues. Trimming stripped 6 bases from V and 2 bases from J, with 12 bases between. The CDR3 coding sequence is TGTGCCAGCAGGAGACAGGCGATCACAGATACGCAGTATTTT. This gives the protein CASRRQAITDTQYF.

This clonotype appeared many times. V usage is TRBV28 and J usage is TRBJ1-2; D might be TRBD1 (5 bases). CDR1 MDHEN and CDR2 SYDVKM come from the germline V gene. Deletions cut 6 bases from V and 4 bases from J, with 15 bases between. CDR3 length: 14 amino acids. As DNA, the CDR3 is TGTGCCAGCAGCAGCGGGGGGTATTCCTATGGCTACACCTTC. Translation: CASSSGGYSYGYTF.

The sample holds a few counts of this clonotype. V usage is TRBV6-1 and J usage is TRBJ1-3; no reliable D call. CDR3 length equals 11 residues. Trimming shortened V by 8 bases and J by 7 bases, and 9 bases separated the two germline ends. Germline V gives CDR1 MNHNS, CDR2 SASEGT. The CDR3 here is CASRSSNTIYF. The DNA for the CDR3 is TGTGCCAGCCGTAGTAGCAACACCATATATTTT.

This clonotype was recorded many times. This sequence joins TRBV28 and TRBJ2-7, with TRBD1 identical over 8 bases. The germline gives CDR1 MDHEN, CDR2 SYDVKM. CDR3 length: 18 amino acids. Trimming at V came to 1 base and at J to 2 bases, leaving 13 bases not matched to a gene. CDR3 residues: CASSLSLMDREPTYEQYF. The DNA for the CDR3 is TGTGCCAGCAGTTTATCCCTCATGGACAGGGAACCTACCTACGAGCAGTACTTC.

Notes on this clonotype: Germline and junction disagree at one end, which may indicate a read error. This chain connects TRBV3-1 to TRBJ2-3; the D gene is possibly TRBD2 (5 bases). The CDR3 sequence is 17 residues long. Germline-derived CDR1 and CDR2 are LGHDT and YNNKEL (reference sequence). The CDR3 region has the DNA TGCGCCAGCAGCCAACTCTGGGGAGCGCGGAGCACAGATACGCAGTATTTT. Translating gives CASSQLWGARSTDTQYF.

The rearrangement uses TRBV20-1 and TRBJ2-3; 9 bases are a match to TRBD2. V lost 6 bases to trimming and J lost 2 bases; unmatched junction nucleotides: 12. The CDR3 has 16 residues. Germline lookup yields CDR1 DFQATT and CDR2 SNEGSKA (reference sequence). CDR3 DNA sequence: TGCAGTGCCGAGAGCTTGAGCGGGAGGACCACAGATACGCAGTATTTT. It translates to CSAESLSGRTTDTQYF.

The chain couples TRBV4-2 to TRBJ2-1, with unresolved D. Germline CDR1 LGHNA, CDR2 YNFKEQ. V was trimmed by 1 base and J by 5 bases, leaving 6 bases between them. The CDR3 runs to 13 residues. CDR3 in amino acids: CASSQGADNEQFF. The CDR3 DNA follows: TGTGCCAGCAGCCAAGGTGCGGACAATGAGCAGTTCTTC.

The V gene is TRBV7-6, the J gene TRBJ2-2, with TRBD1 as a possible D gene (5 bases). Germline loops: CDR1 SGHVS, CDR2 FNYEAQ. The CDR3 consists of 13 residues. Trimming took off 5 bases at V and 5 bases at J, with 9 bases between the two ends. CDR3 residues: CASSRDSTGELFF. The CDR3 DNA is TGTGCCAGCAGCCGAGACAGTACCGGGGAGCTGTTTTTT.

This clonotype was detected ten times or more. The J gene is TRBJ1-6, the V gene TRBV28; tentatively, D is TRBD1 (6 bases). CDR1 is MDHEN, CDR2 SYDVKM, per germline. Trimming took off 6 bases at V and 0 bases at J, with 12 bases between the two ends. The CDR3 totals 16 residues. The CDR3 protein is CASRPTGSSYNSPLHF. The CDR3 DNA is TGTGCCAGCAGACCTACAGGGAGCTCCTATAATTCACCCCTCCACTTT. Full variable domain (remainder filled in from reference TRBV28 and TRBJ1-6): DVKVTQSSRYLVKRTGEKVFLECVQDMDHENMFWYRQDPGLGLRLIYFSYDVKMKEKGDIPEGYSVSREKKERFSLILESASTNQTSMYLCASRPTGSSYNSPLHFGNGTRLTVT.

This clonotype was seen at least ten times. The CDR3, as DNA: TGTGCCTCGTTGTGGGGGGTTGCCTTGAACACCGGGGAGCTGTTTTTT. Its translation: CASLWGVALNTGELFF. The chain employs TRBV30 and TRBJ2-2, with a possible D match to TRBD2 (6 bases). Germline V gene lookup returns CDR1 GTSNPN and CDR2 SVGIG (reference sequence). CDR3 size: 16 residues. V was cut by 7 bases and J by 1 base, with 19 bases left in between.

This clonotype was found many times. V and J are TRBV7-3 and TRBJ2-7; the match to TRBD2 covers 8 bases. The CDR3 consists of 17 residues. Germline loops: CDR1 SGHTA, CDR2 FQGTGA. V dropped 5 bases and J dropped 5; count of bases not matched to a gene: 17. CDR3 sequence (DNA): TGTGCCAGCAGCCCAAACTCGGGGGGGGGAAGAATGAACGAGCAGTACTTC. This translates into CASSPNSGGGRMNEQYF.

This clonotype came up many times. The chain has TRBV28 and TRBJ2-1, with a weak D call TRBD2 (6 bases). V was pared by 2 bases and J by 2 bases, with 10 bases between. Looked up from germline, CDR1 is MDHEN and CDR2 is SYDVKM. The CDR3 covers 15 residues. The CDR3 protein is CASSLRGKAYNEQFF. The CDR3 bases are TGTGCCAGCAGTTTACGCGGGAAGGCCTACAATGAGCAGTTCTTC.

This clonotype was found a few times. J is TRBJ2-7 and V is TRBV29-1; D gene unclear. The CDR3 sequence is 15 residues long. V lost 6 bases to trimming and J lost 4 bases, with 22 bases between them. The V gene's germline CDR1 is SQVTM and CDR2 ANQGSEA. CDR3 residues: CSVRPVGASRYEQYF. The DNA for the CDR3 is TGCAGCGTAAGGCCAGTGGGCGCCAGTCGGTACGAGCAGTACTTC.

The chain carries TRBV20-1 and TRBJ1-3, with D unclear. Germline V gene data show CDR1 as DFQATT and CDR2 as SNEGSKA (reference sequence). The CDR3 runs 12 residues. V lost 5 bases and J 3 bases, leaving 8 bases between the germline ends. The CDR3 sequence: CSAAPLGNTIYF. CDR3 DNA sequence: TGCAGTGCTGCCCCTCTTGGAAACACCATATATTTT.

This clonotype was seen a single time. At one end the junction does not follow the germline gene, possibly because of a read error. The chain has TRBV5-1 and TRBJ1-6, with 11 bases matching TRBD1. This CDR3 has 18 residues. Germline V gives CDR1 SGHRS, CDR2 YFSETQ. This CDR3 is CASSLHLGTGGRHSPLHF. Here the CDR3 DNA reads TGTGCCAGCAGCCTCCACCTCGGGACAGGGGGGAGGCATTCACCCCTCCACTTT.

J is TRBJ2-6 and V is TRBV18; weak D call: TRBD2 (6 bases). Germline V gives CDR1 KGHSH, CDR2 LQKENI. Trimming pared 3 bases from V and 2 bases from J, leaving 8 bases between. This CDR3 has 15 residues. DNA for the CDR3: TGTGCCAGCTCACCTGGAGGGGCTGGGGCCAACGTCCTGACTTTC. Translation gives CASSPGGAGANVLTF.

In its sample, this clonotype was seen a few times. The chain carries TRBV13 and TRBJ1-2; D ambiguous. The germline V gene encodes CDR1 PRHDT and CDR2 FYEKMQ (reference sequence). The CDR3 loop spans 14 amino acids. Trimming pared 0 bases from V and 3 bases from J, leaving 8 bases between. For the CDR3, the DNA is TGTGCCAGCAGCTTAGGTGGGCCCTACTATGGCTACACCTTC. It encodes CASSLGGPYYGYTF.

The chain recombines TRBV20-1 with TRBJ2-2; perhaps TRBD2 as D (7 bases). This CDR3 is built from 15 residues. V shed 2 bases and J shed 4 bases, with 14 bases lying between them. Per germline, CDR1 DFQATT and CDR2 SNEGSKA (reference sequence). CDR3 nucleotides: TGCAGTGCTAGAACTAGCGTAGGGGGCACCGGGGAGCTGTTTTTT. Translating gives CSARTSVGGTGELFF.

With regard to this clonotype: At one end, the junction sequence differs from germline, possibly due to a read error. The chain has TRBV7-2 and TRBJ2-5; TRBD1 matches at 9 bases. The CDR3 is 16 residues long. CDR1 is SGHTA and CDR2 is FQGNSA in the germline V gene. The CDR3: CASSLHPAGQGHTWNF. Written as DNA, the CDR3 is TGTGCCAGCAGCCTACACCCGGCGGGACAGGGCCATACATGGAACTTC. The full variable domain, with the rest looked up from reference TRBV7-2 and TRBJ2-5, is GAGVSQSPSNKVTEKGKDVELRCDPISGHTALYWYRQSLGQGLEFLIYFQGNSAPDKSGLPSDRFSAERTGGSVSTLTIQRTQQEDSAVYLCASSLHPAGQGHTWNFGPGTRLLVL.

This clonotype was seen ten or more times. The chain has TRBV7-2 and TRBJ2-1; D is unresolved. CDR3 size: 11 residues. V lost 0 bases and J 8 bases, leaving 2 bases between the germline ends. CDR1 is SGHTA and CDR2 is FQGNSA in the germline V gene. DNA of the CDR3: TGTGCCAGCAGCTTAGCGGATGAGCAGTTCTTC. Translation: CASSLADEQFF.

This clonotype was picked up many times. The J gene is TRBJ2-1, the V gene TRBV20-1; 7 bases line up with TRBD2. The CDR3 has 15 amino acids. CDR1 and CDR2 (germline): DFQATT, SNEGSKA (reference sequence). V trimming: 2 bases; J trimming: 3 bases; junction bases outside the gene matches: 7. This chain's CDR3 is CSARKVGGSYNEQFF. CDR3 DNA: TGCAGTGCTAGAAAGGTTGGCGGGAGCTACAATGAGCAGTTCTTC.

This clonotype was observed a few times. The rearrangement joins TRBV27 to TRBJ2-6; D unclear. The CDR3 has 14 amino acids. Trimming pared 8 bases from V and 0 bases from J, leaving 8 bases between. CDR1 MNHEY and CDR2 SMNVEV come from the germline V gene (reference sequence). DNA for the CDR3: TGTGCCAGCTACTCCGTCTCTGGGGCCAACGTCCTGACTTTC. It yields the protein CASYSVSGANVLTF.

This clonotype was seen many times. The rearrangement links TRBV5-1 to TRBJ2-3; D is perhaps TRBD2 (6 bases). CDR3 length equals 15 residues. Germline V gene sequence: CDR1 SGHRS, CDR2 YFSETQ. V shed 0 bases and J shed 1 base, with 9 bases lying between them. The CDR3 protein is CASSLGSSGTDTQYF. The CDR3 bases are TGCGCCAGCAGCTTGGGATCTAGCGGCACAGATACGCAGTATTTT.

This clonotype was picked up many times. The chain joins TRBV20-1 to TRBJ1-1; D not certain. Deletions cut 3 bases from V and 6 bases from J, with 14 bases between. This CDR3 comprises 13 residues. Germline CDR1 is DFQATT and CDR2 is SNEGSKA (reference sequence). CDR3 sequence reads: CSASPGLSSEAFF. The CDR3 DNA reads TGCAGTGCTAGTCCCGGGCTCTCTTCTGAAGCTTTCTTT.

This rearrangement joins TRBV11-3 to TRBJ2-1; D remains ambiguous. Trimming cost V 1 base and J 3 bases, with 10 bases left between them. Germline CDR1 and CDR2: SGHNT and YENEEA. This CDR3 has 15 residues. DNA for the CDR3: TGTGCCAGCAGCTTAGGTGATTCCGGCTACAATGAGCAGTTCTTC. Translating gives CASSLGDSGYNEQFF.

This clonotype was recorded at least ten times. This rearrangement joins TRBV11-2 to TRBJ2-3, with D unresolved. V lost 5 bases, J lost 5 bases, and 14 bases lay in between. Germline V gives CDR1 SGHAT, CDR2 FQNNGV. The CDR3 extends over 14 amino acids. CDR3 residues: CASSAQTWIDTQYF. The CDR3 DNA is TGTGCCAGCAGCGCCCAGACCTGGATAGATACGCAGTATTTT.

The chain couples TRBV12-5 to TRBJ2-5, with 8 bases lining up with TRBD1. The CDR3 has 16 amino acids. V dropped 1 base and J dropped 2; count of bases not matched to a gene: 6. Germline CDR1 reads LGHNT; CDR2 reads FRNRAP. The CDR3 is CASGLAGTGEQETQYF. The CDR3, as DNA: TGTGCTAGTGGTTTGGCCGGGACAGGAGAACAAGAGACCCAGTACTTC. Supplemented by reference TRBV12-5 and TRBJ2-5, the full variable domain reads DARVTQTPRHKVTEMGQEVTMRCQPILGHNTVFWYRQTMMQGLELLAYFRNRAPLDDSGMPKDRFSAEMPDATLATLKIQPSEPRDSAVYFCASGLAGTGEQETQYFGPGTRLLVL.

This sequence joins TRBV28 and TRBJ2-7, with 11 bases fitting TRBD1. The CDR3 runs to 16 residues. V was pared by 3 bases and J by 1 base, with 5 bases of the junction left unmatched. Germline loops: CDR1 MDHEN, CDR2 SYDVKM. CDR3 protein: CASSLTGQGGSYEQYF. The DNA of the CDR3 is TGTGCCAGCAGTTTGACGGGACAGGGGGGATCCTACGAGCAGTACTTC.